This T cell receptor (beta chain) was captured in a study of CD8+CD57+ T cells in acquired aplastic anemia. The template used for profiling TCR beta VDJ and CDR3 was genomic DNA. One entry per CDR3 protein, called by TCRdb with MiXCR from the reads. The sample holds a few hundred thousand distinct CDR3 sequences, 82% seen once. For sequencing, patients were chosen who had shown expansion of CD8+CD57+ cells by flow cytometry. A severe acquired aplastic anemia diagnosis applied to all patients. Details on this clonotype: Its specificity is unknown.

Study outcomes and limitations: Common to patients and controls were about 31 CD8+ CDR3 sequences.

Sequences were obtained from sorted CD4+, CD8+, or CD8+CD57+ T cells (not recorded which) from PBMCs. The TCR comes from a human donor with aplastic anemia.

CDR3 coding DNA: TGTGCCACCAGCAGAGGAGGGGTATCCTACGAGCAGTACTTC. Its protein product is CATSRGGVSYEQYF. The chain has TRBV15 and TRBJ2-7; the D call may be TRBD1 or TRBD2 (5 bases each). Deletions cut 1 base from V and 1 base from J, with 8 bases between. This CDR3 is 14 amino acids long. Germline CDR1 and CDR2: LNHNV and YYDKDF (reference sequence).